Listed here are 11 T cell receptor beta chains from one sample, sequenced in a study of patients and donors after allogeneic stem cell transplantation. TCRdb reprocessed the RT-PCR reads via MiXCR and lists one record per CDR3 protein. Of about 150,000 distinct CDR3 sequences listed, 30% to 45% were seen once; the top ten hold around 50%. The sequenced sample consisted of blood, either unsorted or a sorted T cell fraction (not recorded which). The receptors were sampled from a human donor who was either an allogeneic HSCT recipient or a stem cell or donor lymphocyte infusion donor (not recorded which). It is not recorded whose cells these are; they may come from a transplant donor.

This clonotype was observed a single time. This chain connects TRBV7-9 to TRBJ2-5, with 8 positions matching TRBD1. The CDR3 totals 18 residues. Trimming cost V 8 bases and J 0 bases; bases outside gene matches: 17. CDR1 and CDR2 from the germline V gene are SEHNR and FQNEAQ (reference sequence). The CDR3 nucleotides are TGTGCCAGCTCCGACGGCTCCGGGACAGGTGCCTACCAAGAGACCCAGTACTTC. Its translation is CASSDGSGTGAYQETQYF. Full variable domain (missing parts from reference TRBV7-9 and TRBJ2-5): DTGVSQNPRHKITKRGQNVTFRCDPISEHNRLYWYRQTLGQGPEFLTYFQNEAQLEKSRLLSDRFSAERPKGSFSTLEIQRTEQGDSAMYLCASSDGSGTGAYQETQYFGPGTRLLVL.

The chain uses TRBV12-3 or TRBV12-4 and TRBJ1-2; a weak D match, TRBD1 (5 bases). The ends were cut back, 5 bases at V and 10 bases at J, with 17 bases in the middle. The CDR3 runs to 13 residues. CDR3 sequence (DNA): TGTGCCAGCAGTCACGCGGTGGGGGAATACTACACCTTC. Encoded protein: CASSHAVGEYYTF.

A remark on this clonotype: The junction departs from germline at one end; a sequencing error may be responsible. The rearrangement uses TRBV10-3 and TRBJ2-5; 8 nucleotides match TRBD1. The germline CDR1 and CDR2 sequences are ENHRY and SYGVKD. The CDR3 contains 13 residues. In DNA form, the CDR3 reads TGTGCCGTCAGCACAGGGGGGCTAGAGACCCAGTACTTC. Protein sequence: CAVSTGGLETQYF.

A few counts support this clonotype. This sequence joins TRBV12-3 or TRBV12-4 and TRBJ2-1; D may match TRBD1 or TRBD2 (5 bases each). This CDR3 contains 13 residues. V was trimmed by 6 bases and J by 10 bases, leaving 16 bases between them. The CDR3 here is CASSPPGPLEQFF. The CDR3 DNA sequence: TGTGCCAGCAGCCCTCCGGGACCCCTAGAGCAGTTCTTC.

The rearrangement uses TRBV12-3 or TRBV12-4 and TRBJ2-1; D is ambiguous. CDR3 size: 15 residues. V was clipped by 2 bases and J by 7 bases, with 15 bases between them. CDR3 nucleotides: TGTGCCAGCAGTTTAAGGCTGGTCGATCAAAATGAGCAGTTCTTC. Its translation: CASSLRLVDQNEQFF.

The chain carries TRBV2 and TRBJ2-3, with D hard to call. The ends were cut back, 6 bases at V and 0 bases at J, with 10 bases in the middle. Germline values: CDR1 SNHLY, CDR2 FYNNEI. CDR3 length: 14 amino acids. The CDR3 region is CASRDQPSTDTQYF. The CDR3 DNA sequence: TGTGCCAGCAGGGACCAGCCCAGCACAGATACGCAGTATTTT.

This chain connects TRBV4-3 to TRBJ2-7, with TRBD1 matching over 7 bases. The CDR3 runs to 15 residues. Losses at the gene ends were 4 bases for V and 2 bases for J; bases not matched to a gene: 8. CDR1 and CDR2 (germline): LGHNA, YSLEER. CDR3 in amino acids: CASSLRGGGPYEQYF. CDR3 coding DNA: TGCGCCAGCAGCCTTAGAGGGGGCGGACCCTACGAGCAGTACTTC.

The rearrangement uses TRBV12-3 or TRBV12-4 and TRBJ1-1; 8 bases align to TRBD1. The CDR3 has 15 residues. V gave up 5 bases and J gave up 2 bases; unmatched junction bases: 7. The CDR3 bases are TGTGCCAGCAGTGTCCGACAGGGGATTAACACTGAAGCTTTCTTT. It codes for CASSVRQGINTEAFF.

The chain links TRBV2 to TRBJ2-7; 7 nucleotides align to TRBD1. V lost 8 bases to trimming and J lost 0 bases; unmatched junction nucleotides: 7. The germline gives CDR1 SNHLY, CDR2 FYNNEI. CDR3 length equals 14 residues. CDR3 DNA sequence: TGTGCCAGCCGAGGACAGGTGAGCTCCTACGAGCAGTACGTC. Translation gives CASRGQVSSYEQYV.

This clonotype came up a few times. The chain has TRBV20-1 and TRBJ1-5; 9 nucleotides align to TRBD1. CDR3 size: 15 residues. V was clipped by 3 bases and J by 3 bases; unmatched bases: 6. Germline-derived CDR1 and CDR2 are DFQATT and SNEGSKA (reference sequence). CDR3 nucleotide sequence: TGCAGTGCTAGGGAGCGGACAGGGGTCAATCAGCCCCAGCATTTT. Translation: CSARERTGVNQPQHF.

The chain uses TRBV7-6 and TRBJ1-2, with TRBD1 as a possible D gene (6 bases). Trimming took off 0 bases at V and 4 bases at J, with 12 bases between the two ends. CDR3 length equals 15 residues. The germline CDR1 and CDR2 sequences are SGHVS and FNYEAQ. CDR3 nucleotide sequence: TGTGCCAGCAGCTTAGCATCCAACAGGGTCTATGGCTACACCTTC. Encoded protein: CASSLASNRVYGYTF.